This passage covers 10 T cell receptor beta chains from one sample sequenced in a study of blood T cell repertoires in COVID-19 (dated by TCRdb to 2020 to 2022). The library was obtained by the immunoSEQ multiplex PCR assay. TCRdb stores this immuneACCESS table with in-frame sequences only. Part of the clones is absent; in the studies checked, under half of the shortfall reflects unresolved V genes, and no reason is known for the rest. The sample contains about 150,000 clones, around 81% of them found a single time. The biggest ten clones account for approximately 10% of the sample. The sequencing sample was made of peripheral blood. The receptors derive from a man between 65 and 80 years old with active or convalescent COVID-19.

The J gene is TRBJ2-1, the V gene TRBV19, with D maybe TRBD1 (6 bases). The V end lost 5 bases, the J end lost 16 bases, and 18 bases lay between the germline ends. Germline V CDR1 and CDR2: LNHDA, SQIVND (reference sequence). The CDR3 runs to 12 residues. DNA of the CDR3: TGTGCCAGTAGTCCCAGGGACACCGGTTATTTCTTC. This codes for CASSPRDTGYFF.

This rearrangement joins TRBV7-2 to TRBJ2-7; the D gene is possibly TRBD1 (7 bases). V was shortened by 6 bases and J by 7 bases, with 16 bases between the two germline ends. The CDR3 sequence is 13 residues long. From germline, CDR1 is SGHTA and CDR2 FQGNSA. The CDR3 nucleotides read TGTGCCAGCAGTACAGGGGTGGGGAGGGAGCAGTACTTC. It yields the protein CASSTGVGREQYF.

As for this clone: The same CDR3 also results from other DNA sequences found in this sample. V gene TRBV24-1 combines with J gene TRBJ1-1; 9 positions match TRBD1. The CDR3 runs to 15 residues. V trimming: 3 bases; J trimming: 3 bases; junction bases outside the gene matches: 4. CDR1 is KGHDR, CDR2 SFDVKD, per germline. The CDR3 DNA reads as TGTGCCACCAGTGATCCGGGACAGGGAGACACTGAAGCTTTCTTT. This codes for CATSDPGQGDTEAFF.

The chain has TRBV9 and TRBJ1-5; D may be TRBD1 (6 bases). In germline, CDR1 is SGDLS, CDR2 YYNGEE. This CDR3 has 14 amino acids. V lost 2 bases, J lost 6 bases, and 12 bases lay in between. The CDR3 sequence is CASSVQGSGQPQHF. CDR3 nucleotides: TGTGCCAGCAGCGTTCAGGGGAGCGGTCAGCCCCAGCATTTT.

The chain employs TRBV2 and TRBJ2-7; the D gene is possibly TRBD2 (6 bases). V lost 6 bases to trimming and J lost 5 bases, with 11 bases between them. Germline V CDR1 and CDR2: SNHLY, FYNNEI. The CDR3 is 12 residues long. Here the CDR3 reads CASREGQNEQYF. Written as DNA, the CDR3 is TGTGCCAGCAGGGAGGGTCAGAACGAGCAGTACTTC.

The rearrangement links TRBV2 to TRBJ2-5; 10 bases line up with TRBD1. After removal of 6 bases from V and 1 base from J, the junction contained 5 bases not matched to a gene. Germline lookup yields CDR1 SNHLY and CDR2 FYNNEI. CDR3 size: 15 residues. This CDR3 is CASSGQGVVQETQYF. CDR3 nucleotides: TGTGCCAGCAGCGGACAGGGGGTTGTCCAAGAGACCCAGTACTTC.

The chain uses TRBV5-1 and TRBJ1-5; 10 bases line up with TRBD1. The CDR3 totals 14 residues. The junction had 5 bases not matched to a gene; V was cut back by 4 bases and J by 7 bases. Germline CDR1 SGHRS, CDR2 YFSETQ. Written as DNA, the CDR3 is TGCGCCAGCAGCCCCGGGACAGGGGACCAGCCCCAGCATTTT. It yields the protein CASSPGTGDQPQHF.

The chain carries TRBV12-3 or TRBV12-4 and TRBJ2-3; no clear D gene. The CDR3 totals 13 residues. Trimming pared 3 bases from V and 2 bases from J, leaving 6 bases between. CDR3 nucleotide sequence: TGTGCCAGCAGTTTTGGGCACACAGATACGCAGTATTTT. It encodes CASSFGHTDTQYF.

V is TRBV3-1 (or the pseudogene TRBV3-2) and J is TRBJ2-1; TRBD2 agrees at 12 bases. The length of the CDR3 is 14 residues. Trimming removed 6 bases from V and 10 bases from J; junction bases left unmatched: 7. Looked up from germline, CDR1 is LGHDT and CDR2 is YNNKEL (reference sequence). The CDR3 sequence is CASRWTSGTHEQFF. Here the CDR3 DNA reads TGTGCCAGCAGGTGGACTAGCGGGACCCACGAGCAGTTCTTC.

The V gene is TRBV6-2 or TRBV6-3, the J gene TRBJ1-6, with a tentative D call TRBD1 (5 bases). This CDR3 region has 15 residues. Germline V gene data show CDR1 as MNHEY and CDR2 as SVGEGT. Deletions cut 2 bases from V and 8 bases from J, with 13 bases between. In DNA, the CDR3 is TGTGCCAGCAGTTACGGGCAGGGATCCCATTCACCCCTCCACTTT. It translates to CASSYGQGSHSPLHF.